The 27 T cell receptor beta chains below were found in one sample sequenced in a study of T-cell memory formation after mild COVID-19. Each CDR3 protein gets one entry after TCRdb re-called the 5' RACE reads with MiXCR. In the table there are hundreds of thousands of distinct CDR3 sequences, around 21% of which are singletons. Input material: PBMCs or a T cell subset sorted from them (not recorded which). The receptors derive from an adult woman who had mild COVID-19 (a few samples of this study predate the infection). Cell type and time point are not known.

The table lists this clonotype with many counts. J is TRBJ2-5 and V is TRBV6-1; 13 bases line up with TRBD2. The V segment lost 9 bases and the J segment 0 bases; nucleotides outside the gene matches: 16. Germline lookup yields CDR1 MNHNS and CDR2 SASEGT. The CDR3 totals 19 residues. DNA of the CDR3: TGTGCCAGTACTGGAGCGGGGACTAGCGGGGAACCGTACCAAGAGACCCAGTACTTC. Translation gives CASTGAGTSGEPYQETQYF.

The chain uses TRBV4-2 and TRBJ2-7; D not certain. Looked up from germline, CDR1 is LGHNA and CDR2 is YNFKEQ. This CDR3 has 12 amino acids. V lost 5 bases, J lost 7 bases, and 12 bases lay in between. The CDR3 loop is CASSVPQEEQYF. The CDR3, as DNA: TGTGCCAGCAGCGTCCCTCAAGAGGAGCAGTACTTC.

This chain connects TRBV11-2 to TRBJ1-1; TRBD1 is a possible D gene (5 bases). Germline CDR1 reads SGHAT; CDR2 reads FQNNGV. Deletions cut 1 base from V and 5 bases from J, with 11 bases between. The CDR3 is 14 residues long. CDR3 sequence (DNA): TGTGCCAGCAGCTTAGGTTCGGGACGGACTGAAGCTTTCTTT. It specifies CASSLGSGRTEAFF.

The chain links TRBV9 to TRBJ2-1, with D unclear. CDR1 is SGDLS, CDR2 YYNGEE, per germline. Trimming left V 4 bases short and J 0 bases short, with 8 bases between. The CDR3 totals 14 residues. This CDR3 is CASSLQNSYNEQFF. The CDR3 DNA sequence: TGTGCCAGCAGCCTACAGAACTCCTACAATGAGCAGTTCTTC.

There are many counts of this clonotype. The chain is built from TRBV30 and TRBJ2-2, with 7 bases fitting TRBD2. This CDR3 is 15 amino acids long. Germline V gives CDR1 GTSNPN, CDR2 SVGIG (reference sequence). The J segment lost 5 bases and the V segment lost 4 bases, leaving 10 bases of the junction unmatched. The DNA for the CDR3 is TGTGCCTGGATGATGGGGAGGGGACGAACCGGGGAGCTGTTTTTT. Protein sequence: CAWMMGRGRTGELFF.

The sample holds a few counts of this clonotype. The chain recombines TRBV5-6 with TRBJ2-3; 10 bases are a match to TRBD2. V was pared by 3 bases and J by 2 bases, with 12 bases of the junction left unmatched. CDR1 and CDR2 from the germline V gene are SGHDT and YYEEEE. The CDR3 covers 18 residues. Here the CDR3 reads CASSSLAGARRYTDTQYF. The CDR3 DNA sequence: TGTGCCAGCAGCTCCCTAGCGGGGGCGCGCAGATACACAGATACGCAGTATTTT.

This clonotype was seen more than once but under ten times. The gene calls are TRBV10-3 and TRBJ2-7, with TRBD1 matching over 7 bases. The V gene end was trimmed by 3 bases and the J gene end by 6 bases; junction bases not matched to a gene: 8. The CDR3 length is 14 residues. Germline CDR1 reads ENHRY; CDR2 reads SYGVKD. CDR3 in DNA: TGTGCCATCAGTGATTTGACAGGGCGAGGCGAGCAGTACTTC. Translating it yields CAISDLTGRGEQYF.

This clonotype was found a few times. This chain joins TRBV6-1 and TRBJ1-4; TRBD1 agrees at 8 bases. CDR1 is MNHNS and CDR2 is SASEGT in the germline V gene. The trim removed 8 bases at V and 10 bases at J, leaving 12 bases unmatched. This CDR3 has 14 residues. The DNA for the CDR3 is TGTGCCAGCCTCTACGGGACAGGACGTGGAAAACTGTTTTTT. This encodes CASLYGTGRGKLFF.

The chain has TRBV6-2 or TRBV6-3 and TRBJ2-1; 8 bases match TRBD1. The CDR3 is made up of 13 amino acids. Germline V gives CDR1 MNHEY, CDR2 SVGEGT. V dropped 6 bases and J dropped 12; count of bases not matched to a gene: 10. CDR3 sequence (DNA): TGTGCCAGCAGCCTGATCAGGGGGCCGGGGCAGTTCTTC. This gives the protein CASSLIRGPGQFF.

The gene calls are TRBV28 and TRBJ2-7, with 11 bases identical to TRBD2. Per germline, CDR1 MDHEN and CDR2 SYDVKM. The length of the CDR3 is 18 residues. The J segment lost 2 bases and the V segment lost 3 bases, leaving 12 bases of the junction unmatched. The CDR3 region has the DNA TGTGCCAGCAGTTTCCCAGTCGGGCTAGCGGGAGGAACCTACGAGCAGTACTTC. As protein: CASSFPVGLAGGTYEQYF.

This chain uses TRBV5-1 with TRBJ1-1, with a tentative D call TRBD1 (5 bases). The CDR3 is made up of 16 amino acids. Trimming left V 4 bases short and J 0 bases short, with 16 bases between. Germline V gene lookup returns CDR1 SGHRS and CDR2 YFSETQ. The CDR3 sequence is CASSPGPGGMNTEAFF. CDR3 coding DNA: TGCGCCAGCAGCCCCGGACCCGGGGGAATGAACACTGAAGCTTTCTTT.

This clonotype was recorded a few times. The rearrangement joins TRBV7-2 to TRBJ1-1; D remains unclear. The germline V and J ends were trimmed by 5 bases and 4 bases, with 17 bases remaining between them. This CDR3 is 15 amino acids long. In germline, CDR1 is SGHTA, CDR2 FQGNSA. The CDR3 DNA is TGTGCCAGCAGCCGACAAGCGGCGTGGGGCACTGAAGCTTTCTTT. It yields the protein CASSRQAAWGTEAFF. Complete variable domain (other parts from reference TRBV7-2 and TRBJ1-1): GAGVSQSPSNKVTEKGKDVELRCDPISGHTALYWYRQSLGQGLEFLIYFQGNSAPDKSGLPSDRFSAERTGGSVSTLTIQRTQQEDSAVYLCASSRQAAWGTEAFFGQGTRLTVV.

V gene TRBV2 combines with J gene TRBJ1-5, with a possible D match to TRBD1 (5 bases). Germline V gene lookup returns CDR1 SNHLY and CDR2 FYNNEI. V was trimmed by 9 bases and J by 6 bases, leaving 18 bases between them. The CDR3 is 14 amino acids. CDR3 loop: CASSGLLQGQPQHF. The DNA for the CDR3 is TGTGCCAGTTCGGGACTCCTGCAGGGTCAGCCCCAGCATTTT.

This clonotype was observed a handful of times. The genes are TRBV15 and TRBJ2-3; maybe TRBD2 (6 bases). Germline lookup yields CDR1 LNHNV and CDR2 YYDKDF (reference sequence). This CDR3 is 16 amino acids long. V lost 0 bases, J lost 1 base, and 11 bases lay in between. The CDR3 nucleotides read TGTGCCACCAGCAGAGATCCTAGCGTTCGCACAGATACGCAGTATTTT. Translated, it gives CATSRDPSVRTDTQYF.

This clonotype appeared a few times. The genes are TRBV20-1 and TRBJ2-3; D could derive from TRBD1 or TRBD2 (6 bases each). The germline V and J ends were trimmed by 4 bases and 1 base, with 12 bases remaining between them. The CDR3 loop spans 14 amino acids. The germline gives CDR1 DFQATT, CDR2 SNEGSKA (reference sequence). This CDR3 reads CSANRRGGTDTQYF. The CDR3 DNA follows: TGCAGTGCTAATCGTAGGGGGGGCACAGATACGCAGTATTTT.

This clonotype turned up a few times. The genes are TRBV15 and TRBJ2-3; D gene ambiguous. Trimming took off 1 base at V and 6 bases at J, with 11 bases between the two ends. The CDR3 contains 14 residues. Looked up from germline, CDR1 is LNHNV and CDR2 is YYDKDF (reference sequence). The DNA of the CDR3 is TGTGCCACCAGCAGAGGGGGTAGCCGGGATACGCAGTATTTT. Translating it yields CATSRGGSRDTQYF.

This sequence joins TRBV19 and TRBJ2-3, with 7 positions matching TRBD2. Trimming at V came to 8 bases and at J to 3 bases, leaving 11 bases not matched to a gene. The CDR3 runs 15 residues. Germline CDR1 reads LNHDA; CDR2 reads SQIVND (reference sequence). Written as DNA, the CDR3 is TGTGCCAGTTCGAACCGGGAGGCTGGAACAGATACGCAGTATTTT. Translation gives CASSNREAGTDTQYF.

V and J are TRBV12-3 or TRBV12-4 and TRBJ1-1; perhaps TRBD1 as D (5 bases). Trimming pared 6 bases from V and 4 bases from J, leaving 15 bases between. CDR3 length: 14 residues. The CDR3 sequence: CASRGGLAITEAFF. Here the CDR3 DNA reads TGTGCCAGCAGGGGGGGGTTGGCTATCACTGAAGCTTTCTTT.

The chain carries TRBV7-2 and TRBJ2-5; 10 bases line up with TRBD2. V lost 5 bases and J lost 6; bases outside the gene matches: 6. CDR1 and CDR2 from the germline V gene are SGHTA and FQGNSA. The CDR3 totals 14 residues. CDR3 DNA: TGTGCCAGCAGCCCAGCGGGGGGGCTTAAGACCCAGTACTTC. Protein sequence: CASSPAGGLKTQYF.

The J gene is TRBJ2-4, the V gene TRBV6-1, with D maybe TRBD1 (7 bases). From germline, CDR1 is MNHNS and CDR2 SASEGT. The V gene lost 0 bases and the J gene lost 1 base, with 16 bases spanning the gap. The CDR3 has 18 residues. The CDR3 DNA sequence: TGTGCCAGCAGTGAAGCCTACAGGGGTGGGAGGGCCAAAAACATTCAGTACTTC. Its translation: CASSEAYRGGRAKNIQYF.

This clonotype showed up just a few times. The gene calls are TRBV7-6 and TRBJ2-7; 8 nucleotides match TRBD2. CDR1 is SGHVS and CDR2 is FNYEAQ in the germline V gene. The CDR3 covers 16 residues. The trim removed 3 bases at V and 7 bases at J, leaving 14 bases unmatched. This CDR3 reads CASSFSLPGGPQEQYF. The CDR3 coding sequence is TGTGCCAGCAGCTTTAGTTTGCCGGGGGGGCCGCAAGAGCAGTACTTC.

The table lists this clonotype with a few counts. The CDR3 sequence: CASSYSFEAGSNTGELFF. The CDR3 DNA reads TGTGCCAGCAGTTACTCGTTCGAAGCGGGGTCGAACACCGGGGAGCTGTTTTTT. V is TRBV6-2 or TRBV6-3 and J is TRBJ2-2; TRBD2 aligns across 7 bases. V was pared by 0 bases and J by 0 bases, with 7 bases of the junction left unmatched. The length of the CDR3 is 18 residues. CDR1 is MNHEY, CDR2 SVGEGT, per germline.

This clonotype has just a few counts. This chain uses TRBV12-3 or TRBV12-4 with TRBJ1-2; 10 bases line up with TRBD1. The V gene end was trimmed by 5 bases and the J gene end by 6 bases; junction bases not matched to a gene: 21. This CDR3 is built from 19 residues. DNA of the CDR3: TGTGCCAGCAGTCTCGCCCTCCTAACGACAGGGGGCTCGGAGGATGGCTACACCTTC. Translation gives CASSLALLTTGGSEDGYTF.

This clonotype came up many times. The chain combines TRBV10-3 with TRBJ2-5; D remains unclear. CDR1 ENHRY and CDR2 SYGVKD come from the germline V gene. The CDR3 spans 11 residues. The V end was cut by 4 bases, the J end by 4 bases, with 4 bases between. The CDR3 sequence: CAISVRETQYF. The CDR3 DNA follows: TGTGCCATCAGTGTAAGAGAGACCCAGTACTTC.

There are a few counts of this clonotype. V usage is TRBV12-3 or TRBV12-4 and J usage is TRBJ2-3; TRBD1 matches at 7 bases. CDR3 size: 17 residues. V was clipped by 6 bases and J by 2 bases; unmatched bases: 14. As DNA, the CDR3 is TGTGCCAGCAGCCCTCTTTGGGGGACAGACCTCACAGATACGCAGTATTTT. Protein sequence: CASSPLWGTDLTDTQYF.

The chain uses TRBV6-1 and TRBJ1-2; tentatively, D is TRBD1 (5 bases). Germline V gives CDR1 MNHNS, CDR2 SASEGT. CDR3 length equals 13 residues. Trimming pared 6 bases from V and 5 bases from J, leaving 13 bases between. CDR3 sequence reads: CASRGLGGYGYTF. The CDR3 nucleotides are TGTGCCAGCAGGGGCTTGGGGGGGTATGGCTACACCTTC.

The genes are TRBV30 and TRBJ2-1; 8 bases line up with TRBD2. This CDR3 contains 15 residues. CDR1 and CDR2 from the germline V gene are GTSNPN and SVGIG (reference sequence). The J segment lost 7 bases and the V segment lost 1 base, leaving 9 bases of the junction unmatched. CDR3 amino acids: CAWSGRGATRNEQFF. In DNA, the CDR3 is TGTGCCTGGAGTGGGCGGGGGGCTACCCGGAATGAGCAGTTCTTC.